The 32 T cell receptor beta chains in this list originate from one sample, sequenced in a study of cytomegalovirus exposure and HLA in healthy donors. PCR employed 60 Vbeta and 13 Jbeta primers. Here immunoSEQ multiplex PCR was the method, and the copy in TCRdb shows in-frame clones only, minus some. The sample spans roughly 30,000 clones; the ten largest clones claim less than 3.5%. Sequenced sample: PBMCs. These receptor sequences come from a woman between 35 and 50 years old in good health and CMV-seropositive.

The V call is TRBV7-9, the J call TRBJ2-7; D gene ambiguous. Trimming shortened V by 6 bases and J by 4 bases, and 16 bases separated the two germline ends. CDR3 length: 14 residues. Germline V lookup: CDR1 SEHNR, CDR2 FQNEAQ (reference sequence). The CDR3 DNA follows: TGTGCCAGCAGTCACGGAGCTCGTACGTACGAGCAGTACTTC. Translated: CASSHGARTYEQYF.

The J gene is TRBJ1-3, the V gene TRBV2; 7 bases are shared with TRBD1. The CDR3 covers 16 residues. Germline loops: CDR1 SNHLY, CDR2 FYNNEI. V was clipped by 3 bases and J by 0 bases; unmatched bases: 5. CDR3 residues: CASSDGQAFSGNTIYF. Here the CDR3 DNA reads TGTGCCAGCAGTGATGGACAGGCGTTCTCTGGAAACACCATATATTTT.

The chain combines TRBV9 with TRBJ2-6; 9 nucleotides match TRBD1. The germline V gene has CDR1 SGDLS and CDR2 YYNGEE. Trimming removed 0 bases from V and 2 bases from J; junction bases left unmatched: 6. The CDR3 has 18 residues. DNA of the CDR3: TGTGCCAGCAGCGTAGCAACAGGGGGCGCAGCTGGGGCCAACGTCCTGACTTTC. This codes for CASSVATGGAAGANVLTF.

This chain links TRBV18 with TRBJ1-2, with TRBD1 identical over 7 bases. From germline, CDR1 is KGHSH and CDR2 LQKENI. Losses at the gene ends were 4 bases for V and 1 base for J; bases not matched to a gene: 6. The CDR3 has 15 residues. As DNA, the CDR3 is TGTGCCAGCTCACGATCGGGACAGAGTAACTATGGCTACACCTTC. This codes for CASSRSGQSNYGYTF.

The chain employs TRBV29-1 and TRBJ2-1, with a possible D match to TRBD2 (6 bases). Trimming shortened V by 5 bases and J by 6 bases, and 8 bases separated the two germline ends. The CDR3 length is 11 residues. CDR1 and CDR2 from the germline V gene are SQVTM and ANQGSEA. The DNA for the CDR3 is TGCAGCGTTTTGGGACTCAATGAGCAGTTCTTC. This codes for CSVLGLNEQFF.

The J gene is TRBJ2-6, the V gene TRBV5-1; no clear D gene. Looked up from germline, CDR1 is SGHRS and CDR2 is YFSETQ. This CDR3 has 14 amino acids. V lost 6 bases, J lost 0 bases, and 7 bases lay in between. This CDR3 is CASKPVSGANVLTF. The CDR3 DNA follows: TGCGCCAGCAAGCCCGTCTCTGGGGCCAACGTCCTGACTTTC.

This chain uses TRBV7-9 with TRBJ2-5; 14 positions agree with TRBD2. This CDR3 region has 15 residues. Germline V gene sequence: CDR1 SEHNR, CDR2 FQNEAQ (reference sequence). The V and J ends lost 4 bases and 5 bases, in that order; junction bases with no gene match: 3. As DNA, the CDR3 is TGTGCCAGCAGCTGGACTAGCGGGAGGTGGGAGACCCAGTACTTC. It translates to CASSWTSGRWETQYF.

The chain combines TRBV30 with TRBJ2-2; possibly TRBD2 for D (6 bases). V gave up 1 base and J gave up 4 bases, with 19 bases separating them. This CDR3 has 17 residues. CDR1 is GTSNPN, CDR2 SVGIG, per germline (reference sequence). This chain's CDR3 is CAWSAPLPGAGTGELFF. The CDR3 DNA sequence: TGTGCCTGGAGTGCCCCCCTGCCGGGAGCGGGCACCGGGGAGCTGTTTTTT. Looking up the rest from reference TRBV30 and TRBJ2-2 gives the full variable domain: SQTIHQWPATLVQPVGSPLSLECTVEGTSNPNLYWYRQAAGRGLQLLFYSVGIGQISSEVPQNLSASRPQDRQFILSSKKLLLSDSGFYLCAWSAPLPGAGTGELFFGEGSRLTVL.

The rearrangement joins TRBV14 to TRBJ2-7; D is perhaps TRBD2 (6 bases). The germline V and J ends were trimmed by 0 bases and 9 bases, with 18 bases remaining between them. Germline V gene data show CDR1 as SGHDN and CDR2 as FVKESK. The CDR3 has 15 amino acids. CDR3 protein: CASSQEWIGGIVQYF. In DNA, the CDR3 is TGTGCCAGCAGCCAAGAGTGGATTGGGGGGATCGTGCAGTACTTC.

The J gene is TRBJ2-7, the V gene TRBV28; 10 nucleotides line up with TRBD1. The CDR3 consists of 15 residues. Germline CDR1 reads MDHEN; CDR2 reads SYDVKM. V was clipped by 6 bases and J by 4 bases; unmatched bases: 9. CDR3 amino acids: CASSPFDRGLYEQYF. The CDR3 DNA reads TGTGCCAGCAGCCCTTTTGACAGGGGGCTGTACGAGCAGTACTTC. The variable domain in full, completed from reference TRBV28 and TRBJ2-7, reads DVKVTQSSRYLVKRTGEKVFLECVQDMDHENMFWYRQDPGLGLRLIYFSYDVKMKEKGDIPEGYSVSREKKERFSLILESASTNQTSMYLCASSPFDRGLYEQYFGPGTRLTVT.

The J gene is TRBJ2-1, the V gene TRBV9; TRBD1 agrees at 7 bases. This CDR3 spans 14 amino acids. The germline V gene has CDR1 SGDLS and CDR2 YYNGEE. After removal of 7 bases from V and 5 bases from J, the junction contained 9 bases not matched to a gene. The CDR3 region has the DNA TGTGCCAGCTCCCCAGGGCAGGGGGACAATGAGCAGTTCTTC. Translation: CASSPGQGDNEQFF.

The genes are TRBV28 and TRBJ2-7; D is perhaps TRBD2 (5 bases). V gave up 6 bases and J gave up 0 bases, with 12 bases separating them. Germline loops: CDR1 MDHEN, CDR2 SYDVKM. The length of the CDR3 is 14 residues. The CDR3 DNA is TGTGCCAGCAGAACTAGTGAAAGCTCCTACGAGCAGTACTTC. It codes for CASRTSESSYEQYF.

The J gene is TRBJ1-5, the V gene TRBV4-2; D is uncertain. Looked up from germline, CDR1 is LGHNA and CDR2 is YNFKEQ. CDR3 length: 14 amino acids. The V end was cut by 3 bases, the J end by 0 bases, with 6 bases between. The CDR3 sequence: CASSHSGSNQPQHF. The CDR3 nucleotides are TGTGCCAGCAGCCATTCAGGTAGCAATCAGCCCCAGCATTTT.

The chain links TRBV10-3 to TRBJ2-1; 8 bases fit TRBD2. Germline V gene sequence: CDR1 ENHRY, CDR2 SYGVKD. The length of the CDR3 is 15 residues. J lost 4 bases, V lost 11 bases, and 13 bases had no gene match. The CDR3 loop reads CASRRAGDPYNEQFF. CDR3 DNA sequence: TGTGCCTCCCGCAGAGCGGGAGACCCTTACAATGAGCAGTTCTTC.

V and J are TRBV29-1 and TRBJ2-7; no clear D. Germline values: CDR1 SQVTM, CDR2 ANQGSEA. V was clipped by 4 bases and J by 2 bases, with 15 bases between them. The CDR3 runs to 14 residues. CDR3 protein: CSVVWAKPTYEQYF. Here the CDR3 DNA reads TGCAGCGTTGTTTGGGCTAAGCCAACCTACGAGCAGTACTTC.

The chain is built from TRBV20-1 and TRBJ2-3; D not certain. CDR3 length: 11 amino acids. Germline V gene data show CDR1 as DFQATT and CDR2 as SNEGSKA (reference sequence). The CDR3 DNA reads as TGCAGCCCCCTGAGAACAGATACGCAGTATTTT. Its protein product is CSPLRTDTQYF.

The rearrangement uses TRBV6-1 and TRBJ1-5, with TRBD1 matching 7 bases. Unmatched junction bases numbered 11, after V lost 8 bases and J lost 7 bases. The CDR3 totals 14 residues. Germline CDR1 and CDR2: MNHNS and SASEGT. CDR3 sequence: CASAETGYLQPQHF. CDR3 DNA: TGTGCCAGCGCTGAGACAGGGTACCTACAGCCCCAGCATTTT.

The chain couples TRBV25-1 to TRBJ1-1; D is uncertain. This CDR3 contains 13 residues. Trimming cost V 6 bases and J 8 bases, with 16 bases left between them. The germline V gene encodes CDR1 MGHDK and CDR2 SYGVNS. The CDR3 DNA is TGTGCCAGCAGGAGCCGGGGTTTGGGGGAAGCTTTCTTT. It encodes CASRSRGLGEAFF.

V is TRBV30 and J is TRBJ1-1; D remains ambiguous. Trimming cost V 0 bases and J 3 bases, with 5 bases left between them. The CDR3 covers 12 residues. Germline lookup yields CDR1 GTSNPN and CDR2 SVGIG (reference sequence). In DNA, the CDR3 is TGTGCCTGGAGTGTTATGTACACTGAAGCTTTCTTT. Translated, it gives CAWSVMYTEAFF.

The J gene is TRBJ1-1, the V gene TRBV6-5, with D unresolved. The CDR3 loop spans 11 amino acids. The V and J ends lost 6 bases and 2 bases respectively, with 4 bases between them. Germline lookup yields CDR1 MNHEY and CDR2 SVGAGI. The DNA for the CDR3 is TGTGCCAGCAGCCATAACACTGAAGCTTTCTTT. Amino acid sequence: CASSHNTEAFF.

V gene TRBV7-9 combines with J gene TRBJ2-6, with 9 bases matching TRBD1. V trimming: 5 bases; J trimming: 9 bases; junction bases outside the gene matches: 11. Germline values: CDR1 SEHNR, CDR2 FQNEAQ (reference sequence). The CDR3 runs 16 residues. The CDR3 DNA follows: TGTGCCAGCAGCCGTCGGGGGACAGGGAGGGGCAACGTCCTGACTTTC. This translates into CASSRRGTGRGNVLTF. The complete variable domain, with remaining parts taken from reference TRBV7-9 and TRBJ2-6, reads DTGVSQNPRHKITKRGQNVTFRCDPISEHNRLYWYRQTLGQGPEFLTYFQNEAQLEKSRLLSDRFSAERPKGSFSTLEIQRTEQGDSAMYLCASSRRGTGRGNVLTFGAGSRLTVL.

This chain's CDR3 is CATSLQGGAYEQYF. The CDR3 DNA is TGTGCCACCAGTTTACAGGGCGGTGCCTACGAGCAGTACTTC. The V call is TRBV15, the J call TRBJ2-7; the D gene is possibly TRBD1 (6 bases). The V gene lost 6 bases and the J gene lost 2 bases, with 14 bases spanning the gap. Germline values: CDR1 LNHNV, CDR2 YYDKDF (reference sequence). CDR3 length equals 14 residues.

The V and J genes are TRBV5-1 and TRBJ1-5; no definite D call. CDR3 length: 14 residues. Germline V gene lookup returns CDR1 SGHRS and CDR2 YFSETQ. The V end lost 0 bases, the J end lost 3 bases, and 7 bases lay between the germline ends. CDR3 residues: CASSLGRVNQPQHF. CDR3 sequence (DNA): TGCGCCAGCAGCTTGGGACGGGTCAATCAGCCCCAGCATTTT.

This sequence joins TRBV5-6 and TRBJ2-7; 8 nucleotides agree with TRBD1. In germline, CDR1 is SGHDT, CDR2 YYEEEE. The CDR3 runs 16 residues. V was clipped by 0 bases and J by 5 bases; unmatched bases: 10. CDR3 nucleotide sequence: TGTGCCAGCAGCTTGGCTCCGGGGACAGGAAGTAACGAGCAGTACTTC. This gives the protein CASSLAPGTGSNEQYF.

The chain joins TRBV4-2 to TRBJ1-1; D possibly corresponds to TRBD1 (5 bases). CDR1 and CDR2 (germline): LGHNA, YNFKEQ. The CDR3 is made up of 15 amino acids. The V end was cut by 2 bases, the J end by 1 base, with 11 bases between. CDR3 in amino acids: CASSQLQTANTEAFF. In DNA, the CDR3 is TGTGCCAGCAGCCAACTCCAGACAGCGAACACTGAAGCTTTCTTT.

The rearrangement uses TRBV12-5 and TRBJ1-1, with D possibly TRBD1 on 6 matching bases. The CDR3 is 12 amino acids. Germline CDR1 reads LGHNT; CDR2 reads FRNRAP. The germline V and J ends were trimmed by 6 bases and 6 bases, with 11 bases remaining between them. This CDR3 reads CASGQGMSEAFF. CDR3 nucleotides: TGTGCTAGTGGACAGGGAATGTCTGAAGCTTTCTTT.

The chain couples TRBV30 to TRBJ2-7, with D possibly TRBD2 on 5 matching bases. This CDR3 region has 13 residues. Trimming left V 8 bases short and J 0 bases short, with 14 bases between. The germline CDR1 and CDR2 sequences are GTSNPN and SVGIG (reference sequence). The CDR3 coding sequence is TGTGCCACTAGGAAGGGCTACTCCTACGAGCAGTACTTC. Its translation: CATRKGYSYEQYF. Together with reference TRBV30 and TRBJ2-7, the CDR3 gives the full variable domain: SQTIHQWPATLVQPVGSPLSLECTVEGTSNPNLYWYRQAAGRGLQLLFYSVGIGQISSEVPQNLSASRPQDRQFILSSKKLLLSDSGFYLCATRKGYSYEQYFGPGTRLTVT.

This chain joins TRBV12-2 and TRBJ2-7; the D call of TRBD1 is as the table states it, not checked on the DNA. TRBV12-2 is annotated as a pseudogene. This CDR3 is built from 15 residues. CDR3 sequence reads: CASRLGRDRSYEQYF. The CDR3 DNA is TGTGCAAGTCGCTTAGGCCGGGACAGGTCCTACGAGCAGTACTTC.

The V call is TRBV2, the J call TRBJ1-1; D call uncertain. The CDR3 has 13 residues. Germline loops: CDR1 SNHLY, CDR2 FYNNEI. Trimming stripped 2 bases from V and 3 bases from J, with 7 bases between. In DNA form, the CDR3 reads TGTGCCAGCAGTGAACGAGTTTACACTGAAGCTTTCTTT. It yields the protein CASSERVYTEAFF.

The V gene is TRBV30, the J gene TRBJ2-7; D gene ambiguous. Germline CDR1 and CDR2: GTSNPN and SVGIG (reference sequence). This CDR3 has 12 amino acids. With 6 bases removed from V and 2 bases from J, the gap between germline ends came to 11 bases. CDR3 bases: TGTGCCTGCTCGCAGGTTACCTACGAGCAGTACTTC. It codes for CACSQVTYEQYF.

This rearrangement joins TRBV4-3 to TRBJ2-1, with D possibly matching TRBD2 (5 bases). The CDR3 is 15 amino acids. Deletions cut 3 bases from V and 4 bases from J, with 13 bases between. Germline V gene lookup returns CDR1 LGHNA and CDR2 YSLEER. CDR3 in DNA: TGCGCCAGCAGCCACCAAAGCGGACTGTACAATGAGCAGTTCTTC. It specifies CASSHQSGLYNEQFF.

The rearrangement uses TRBV4-1 and TRBJ2-7, with a possible D match to TRBD1 (5 bases). The CDR3 is 15 amino acids. V dropped 0 bases and J dropped 6 bases, with 15 bases sitting between them. CDR1 MGHRA and CDR2 YSYEKL come from the germline V gene. In DNA form, the CDR3 reads TGCGCCAGCAGCCAAGATGGAACCCAAGGGGCCGAGCAGTACTTC. Protein: CASSQDGTQGAEQYF.